This T cell receptor beta chain was found in a study of cytomegalovirus exposure and HLA in healthy donors. Study findings and constraints: Most subjects' HLA-A and HLA-B alleles were reportedly predicted from TCR beta sequences.

This clone was picked up a small number of times. Antigen specificity is unknown. Germline V lookup: CDR1 PRHDT, CDR2 FYEKMQ (reference sequence). This CDR3 is built from 15 residues. V gave up 0 bases and J gave up 0 bases, with 6 bases separating them. The PCR had 60 Vbeta and 13 Jbeta primers. TCRdb's table, derived via immunoSEQ multiplex PCR, lists solely in-frame clones and lacks some. The sample lists 90,000 to 140,000 clones, about 15% occurring once. Sequenced input: PBMCs. The origin of this receptor is a female donor in good health and CMV-seronegative. The rearrangement uses TRBV13 and TRBJ1-3; D is undetermined. This CDR3 is CASSLGRSSGNTIYF. As DNA, the CDR3 is TGTGCCAGCAGCTTAGGGAGAAGCTCTGGAAACACCATATATTTT.